The T cell receptor (beta chain) described here comes from a study of STAT5B mutations in CD4+ large granular lymphocyte leukemia. Germline V CDR1 and CDR2: MNHNS, SASEGT. The CDR3 extends over 14 amino acids. Trimming pared 8 bases from V and 1 base from J, leaving 15 bases between. TCRdb's copy holds only in-frame clones and misses some; the assay was immunoSEQ multiplex PCR. The sample holds under 35,000 clones, about two thirds seen once. The chain employs TRBV6-1 and TRBJ2-7; either TRBD1 or TRBD2 may fit D (5 bases each). The TCR was taken from a human donor in good health. Sequenced: CD4+ T cells from blood buffy coats. The CDR3 spells CASRRGTQSYEQYF. The CDR3, as DNA: TGTGCCAGCCGCCGTGGGACGCAATCCTACGAGCAGTACTTC.